The 3 T cell receptor beta chains in this list originate from one sample, sequenced in a study of beta chain features in type 1 diabetes. TCRB transcripts that were expressed got sequenced, as all of the isolated RNA had been reverse transcribed. Some clones are missing from TCRdb's copy, which holds only in-frame ones; the method was immunoSEQ multiplex PCR. The profile covers hundreds of thousands of clones, with 15% to 17% appearing a single time and under 0.095% taken by the ten largest. The sample was naive CD4+ T cells from blood. Receptors originate from a man aged 18-30 years in good health.

This clone was seen more than once but under ten times. The chain combines TRBV9 with TRBJ2-7; D unclear. There are 14 residues in the CDR3. From germline, CDR1 is SGDLS and CDR2 YYNGEE. V lost 2 bases and J lost 0, with 9 bases in between. CDR3 loop: CASSVDGRSYEQYF. Written as DNA, the CDR3 is TGTGCCAGCAGCGTGGACGGTCGCTCCTACGAGCAGTACTTC.

The V call is TRBV28, the J call TRBJ1-5; no definite D call. Germline V gives CDR1 MDHEN, CDR2 SYDVKM. The CDR3 loop spans 12 amino acids. Trimming took 5 bases from V and 1 from J, leaving 3 bases between them. The CDR3 region has the DNA TGTGCCAGCAGTATAAGCAATCAGCCCCAGCATTTT. Protein product: CASSISNQPQHF.

This clone was counted between two and nine times. This chain links TRBV7-2 with TRBJ2-7; D not certain. The V gene's germline CDR1 is SGHTA and CDR2 FQGNSA. Trimming stripped 5 bases from V and 3 bases from J, with 8 bases between. The length of the CDR3 is 12 residues. The CDR3 sequence: CASSPYFYEQYF. The DNA for the CDR3 is TGTGCCAGCAGCCCGTACTTCTACGAGCAGTACTTC.